The 25 T cell receptor beta chains reported below all come from one sample, sequenced in a study of blood T cell repertoires in COVID-19. Clones were sequenced by immunoSEQ multiplex PCR, and TCRdb holds only the in-frame ones, with some missing. This table holds roughly 70,000 clones, roughly 87% found once. Sequencing was performed on peripheral blood. These receptors all stem from a man between 45 and 60 years old with COVID-19, enrolled during active disease.

The V gene is TRBV5-1, the J gene TRBJ2-7; 8 bases line up with TRBD2. With V trimmed by 4 bases and J by 0 bases, 9 bases remained unmatched. The CDR3 loop spans 16 amino acids. Germline V gene lookup returns CDR1 SGHRS and CDR2 YFSETQ. This CDR3 reads CASSLPGLGPSYEQYF. The CDR3 nucleotides read TGCGCCAGCAGCCTGCCGGGACTAGGTCCCTCCTACGAGCAGTACTTC.

This chain uses TRBV9 with TRBJ2-1, with a possible D match to TRBD2 (5 bases). Germline V gene data show CDR1 as SGDLS and CDR2 as YYNGEE. The CDR3 consists of 15 residues. With 3 bases removed from V and 2 bases from J, the gap between germline ends came to 12 bases. DNA of the CDR3: TGTGCCAGCAGCGCCGAGGGTCTTCCCTACAATGAGCAGTTCTTC. This codes for CASSAEGLPYNEQFF.

The chain uses TRBV3-1 (or the pseudogene TRBV3-2) and TRBJ1-3; D is ambiguous. Germline V gene lookup returns CDR1 LGHDT and CDR2 YNNKEL (reference sequence). Trimming stripped 3 bases from V and 2 bases from J, with 5 bases between. CDR3 length: 13 amino acids. The CDR3, as DNA: TGTGCCAGCAGCCATACTCCTGGAAACACCATATATTTT. This sequence encodes CASSHTPGNTIYF.

The J gene is TRBJ2-1, the V gene TRBV24-1, with a possible D match to TRBD2 (5 bases). CDR1 KGHDR and CDR2 SFDVKD come from the germline V gene. The CDR3 spans 16 residues. V shed 2 bases and J shed 3 bases, with 13 bases lying between them. CDR3 DNA sequence: TGTGCCACCAGTGATTCATCGAGGGAGCGCTACAATGAGCAGTTCTTC. This gives the protein CATSDSSRERYNEQFF.

The V and J genes are TRBV18 and TRBJ2-2; weak D call: TRBD2 (6 bases). CDR1 and CDR2 (germline): KGHSH, LQKENI. The CDR3 is made up of 18 amino acids. V dropped 0 bases and J dropped 1 base, with 15 bases sitting between them. Here the CDR3 reads CASSPPNTISGNTGELFF. The CDR3 DNA is TGTGCCAGCTCACCACCTAATACGATTAGCGGGAACACCGGGGAGCTGTTTTTT.

The gene calls are TRBV11-2 and TRBJ1-3; a possible D gene is TRBD1 (5 bases). This CDR3 comprises 13 residues. Trimming pared 7 bases from V and 2 bases from J, leaving 9 bases between. Looked up from germline, CDR1 is SGHAT and CDR2 is FQNNGV. CDR3 bases: TGTGCCAGCACCCCGGACACTGGAAACACCATATATTTT. This translates into CASTPDTGNTIYF.

The gene calls are TRBV10-3 and TRBJ1-3; TRBD1 matches at 7 bases. After removal of 4 bases from V and 4 bases from J, the junction contained 7 bases not matched to a gene. Germline V lookup: CDR1 ENHRY, CDR2 SYGVKD. The CDR3 covers 15 residues. The CDR3 region is CAISGADRAGNTIYF. CDR3 nucleotides: TGTGCCATCAGTGGGGCCGACAGGGCCGGAAACACCATATATTTT.

This clone was observed a single time. Here the CDR3 DNA reads TGTGCCAGCATCCCCCAGGGTTGCGATACGCAGTATTTT. This translates into CASIPQGCDTQYF. The chain is built from TRBV21-1 and TRBJ2-3; TRBD1 is taken as the D call from the table, unchecked against the DNA. TRBV21-1 is noted as a pseudogene. This CDR3 contains 13 residues.

This sequence joins TRBV5-1 and TRBJ2-7; a weak D match, TRBD1 (5 bases). The CDR3 sequence is 14 residues long. V was cut by 0 bases and J by 6 bases, with 13 bases left in between. CDR1 is SGHRS and CDR2 is YFSETQ in the germline V gene. The CDR3 coding sequence is TGCGCCAGCAGCTTGGGTGCCTTAGGGGTCGAGCAGTACTTC. This encodes CASSLGALGVEQYF.

The gene calls are TRBV10-1 and TRBJ1-2; tentatively, D is TRBD1 (6 bases). V was cut by 6 bases and J by 0 bases, with 14 bases left in between. This CDR3 is 15 amino acids long. Germline assignment: CDR1 WNHNN and CDR2 SYGVQD (reference sequence). CDR3 nucleotide sequence: TGCGCCAGCAGGGGGGGGGCGCCAGCTAACTATGGCTACACCTTC. Amino acid sequence: CASRGGAPANYGYTF.

The chain carries TRBV18 and TRBJ1-3; D might be TRBD1 (5 bases). This CDR3 comprises 14 residues. CDR1 and CDR2 from the germline V gene are KGHSH and LQKENI. Trimming stripped 4 bases from V and 0 bases from J, with 7 bases between. In DNA form, the CDR3 reads TGTGCCAGCTCACTGGGGCGCTCTGGAAACACCATATATTTT. Residues: CASSLGRSGNTIYF.

The gene calls are TRBV29-1 and TRBJ2-3; maybe TRBD2 (6 bases). From germline, CDR1 is SQVTM and CDR2 ANQGSEA. V shed 5 bases and J shed 2 bases, with 17 bases lying between them. There are 15 residues in the CDR3. The CDR3 DNA reads TGCAGCGTTACTAAAACAGGAGGGTCCACAGATACGCAGTATTTT. Protein: CSVTKTGGSTDTQYF.

The V and J genes are TRBV7-2 and TRBJ2-5; the D is unclear. This CDR3 is 14 amino acids long. Trimming cost V 5 bases and J 5 bases, with 15 bases left between them. Germline-derived CDR1 and CDR2 are SGHTA and FQGNSA. The DNA of the CDR3 is TGTGCCAGCAGCGCCCGATTCGAAGCTGAGACCCAGTACTTC. Protein sequence: CASSARFEAETQYF.

The V and J genes are TRBV6-5 and TRBJ2-7; D call uncertain. CDR3 length: 11 residues. Trimming removed 6 bases at V and 3 bases at J, with 6 bases between. Per germline, CDR1 MNHEY and CDR2 SVGAGI. The CDR3 protein is CASSTDYEQYF. The CDR3 DNA reads TGTGCCAGCAGCACAGACTACGAGCAGTACTTC.

This chain uses TRBV7-8 with TRBJ1-1, with TRBD1 matching over 8 bases. The ends lost 3 bases at V and 5 bases at J; junction bases unmatched: 2. Per germline, CDR1 SGHVS and CDR2 FQNEAQ. This CDR3 spans 13 amino acids. The chain's CDR3 is CASSFGQGTEAFF. The CDR3 nucleotides are TGTGCCAGCAGCTTTGGACAGGGTACTGAAGCTTTCTTT.

The chain recombines TRBV27 with TRBJ2-7; 9 bases map to TRBD2. The CDR3 is made up of 15 amino acids. After removal of 2 bases from V and 4 bases from J, the junction contained 6 bases not matched to a gene. Germline CDR1 is MNHEY and CDR2 is SMNVEV (reference sequence). The CDR3 region is CASSLTIAGAYEQYF. The CDR3 DNA is TGTGCCAGCAGTTTAACAATAGCGGGAGCTTACGAGCAGTACTTC.

This sequence joins TRBV5-1 and TRBJ2-5; 14 nucleotides align to TRBD2. The length of the CDR3 is 16 residues. The V and J ends lost 5 bases and 5 bases, in that order; junction bases with no gene match: 8. Per germline, CDR1 SGHRS and CDR2 YFSETQ. This CDR3 reads CASRPGLAGANETQYF. Here the CDR3 DNA reads TGCGCCAGCAGGCCGGGACTAGCGGGAGCGAATGAGACCCAGTACTTC.

The table lists this clone with a count of one. The gene calls are TRBV4-2 and TRBJ2-7; tentative D call: TRBD2 (6 bases). Trimming left V 5 bases short and J 1 base short, with 12 bases between. CDR3 length: 14 residues. From germline, CDR1 is LGHNA and CDR2 YNFKEQ. As DNA, the CDR3 is TGTGCCAGCAGCTATAGCGGAAGATCCTACGAGCAGTACTTC. Encoded protein: CASSYSGRSYEQYF.

This chain uses TRBV11-2 with TRBJ2-3, with D possibly matching TRBD2 (6 bases). From germline, CDR1 is SGHAT and CDR2 FQNNGV. V was clipped by 1 base and J by 0 bases, with 11 bases between them. The CDR3 is made up of 16 amino acids. The CDR3 DNA reads TGTGCCAGCAGCTTAGTATTAGCGGCTAGCACAGATACGCAGTATTTT. As protein: CASSLVLAASTDTQYF.

This clone was detected once. This chain links TRBV7-8 with TRBJ2-7; 8 bases fit TRBD1. The CDR3 extends over 16 amino acids. The germline V gene encodes CDR1 SGHVS and CDR2 FQNEAQ. Trimming took 1 base from V and 3 from J; bases not matched to a gene: 8. CDR3 sequence reads: CASSLGTGLGLYEQYF. The CDR3 nucleotides are TGTGCCAGCAGCTTAGGGACAGGGTTGGGGCTCTACGAGCAGTACTTC.

This chain joins TRBV15 and TRBJ2-7; D is unclear. CDR1 is LNHNV and CDR2 is YYDKDF in the germline V gene (reference sequence). The V gene lost 5 bases and the J gene lost 0 bases, with 11 bases spanning the gap. The CDR3 extends over 14 amino acids. The CDR3: CATSPDTVSYEQYF. In DNA, the CDR3 is TGTGCCACCAGCCCAGACACTGTCTCCTACGAGCAGTACTTC.

V gene TRBV5-4 combines with J gene TRBJ2-3; 8 bases fit TRBD2. Germline lookup yields CDR1 SGHNT and CDR2 YYREEE (reference sequence). The CDR3 has 15 amino acids. Germline trimming cut 3 bases from V and 3 bases from J; bases unmatched to any gene: 6. The CDR3 sequence: CASSWRTSPTDTQYF. DNA of the CDR3: TGTGCCAGCAGCTGGAGGACTAGCCCTACAGATACGCAGTATTTT.

This chain connects TRBV5-1 to TRBJ2-7; a possible D gene is TRBD2 (6 bases). Germline CDR1 SGHRS, CDR2 YFSETQ. The CDR3 covers 15 residues. Trimming shortened V by 0 bases and J by 5 bases, and 15 bases separated the two germline ends. CDR3 in amino acids: CASSLGPGAVDEQYF. CDR3 bases: TGCGCCAGCAGCTTGGGTCCGGGAGCAGTGGACGAGCAGTACTTC. Full variable domain (remainder filled in from reference TRBV5-1 and TRBJ2-7): KAGVTQTPRYLIKTRGQQVTLSCSPISGHRSVSWYQQTPGQGLQFLFEYFSETQRNKGNFPGRFSGRQFSNSRSEMNVSTLELGDSALYLCASSLGPGAVDEQYFGPGTRLTVT.

The gene calls are TRBV19 and TRBJ2-7, with 11 bases identical to TRBD2. The CDR3 is 16 amino acids. Germline values: CDR1 LNHDA, CDR2 SQIVND (reference sequence). The trim removed 3 bases at V and 4 bases at J, leaving 8 bases unmatched. The CDR3 protein is CASSMELAGANYEQYF. The CDR3 DNA reads TGTGCCAGTAGTATGGAACTAGCGGGAGCGAATTACGAGCAGTACTTC.

The J gene is TRBJ1-1, the V gene TRBV30; D is perhaps TRBD1 (5 bases). Germline CDR1 reads GTSNPN; CDR2 reads SVGIG (reference sequence). V lost 0 bases to trimming and J lost 11 bases, with 10 bases between them. CDR3 length: 11 residues. The CDR3, as DNA: TGTGCCTGGAGTGTAGGGACTCGGGCTTTCTTT. This codes for CAWSVGTRAFF.